The source of this T cell receptor (beta chain) is a study of CD8 T cells in Susac syndrome. An amount of RNA that ranged from roughly 0.5 to 1 ug was reverse transcribed with random hexamers. A single record per CDR3 protein comes from TCRdb applying MiXCR to the immunoSEQ multiplex PCR reads. The repertoire holds a few hundred thousand distinct CDR3 sequences, about 94% seen once, with approximately 0.13% in the top ten. TCR beta sequences were obtained from blood CD8+ and CD4+ T cells. The specimen sequenced was CD8+ T cells from PBMCs. The TCR sequence derives from a human donor with multiple sclerosis.

CDR3 nucleotides: TGTGCCAGCAGCTCTCAGGGGGCCAACGTCCTGACTTTC. This translates into CASSSQGANVLTF. The chain combines TRBV27 with TRBJ2-6; D is ambiguous. Germline values: CDR1 MNHEY, CDR2 SMNVEV (reference sequence). The CDR3 has 13 residues. V lost 6 bases and J 4 bases, leaving 7 bases between the germline ends.